This T cell receptor (beta chain) was identified during a study of blood T cell repertoires in COVID-19. This clone was seen a handful of times. Libraries were prepared by immunoSEQ multiplex PCR; TCRdb keeps only in-frame clonotypes and omits some of them. Among 200,000 to 300,000 clones listed, 86% were seen once. Germline V gene sequence: CDR1 SGHRS, CDR2 YFSETQ. V trimming: 4 bases; J trimming: 6 bases; junction bases outside the gene matches: 15. The CDR3 contains 17 residues. This sequence joins TRBV5-1 and TRBJ2-2, with 7 bases identical to TRBD1. The sequenced material came from peripheral blood. This sequence originates from a man aged 25 to 40 with active or convalescent COVID-19. DNA for the CDR3: TGCGCCAGCAGCCTATACTACAGAGGACAGGCGGCCGGGGAGCTGTTTTTT. Its translation is CASSLYYRGQAAGELFF.